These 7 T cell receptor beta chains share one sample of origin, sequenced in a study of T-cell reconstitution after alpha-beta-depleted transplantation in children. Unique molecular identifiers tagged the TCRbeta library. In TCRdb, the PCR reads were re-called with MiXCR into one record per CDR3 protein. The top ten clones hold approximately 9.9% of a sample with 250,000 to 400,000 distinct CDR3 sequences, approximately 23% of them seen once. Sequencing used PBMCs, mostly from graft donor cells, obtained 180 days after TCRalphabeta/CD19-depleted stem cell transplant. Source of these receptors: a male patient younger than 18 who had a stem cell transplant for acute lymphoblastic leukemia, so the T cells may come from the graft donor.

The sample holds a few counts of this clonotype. CDR3 nucleotides: TGTGCCAGCAGTTTTAATCACAGGAGCACAGATACGCAGTATTTT. Its translation: CASSFNHRSTDTQYF. The gene calls are TRBV9 and TRBJ2-3; tentatively, D is TRBD1 (5 bases). CDR1 is SGDLS and CDR2 is YYNGEE in the germline V gene. The germline V and J ends were trimmed by 5 bases and 0 bases, with 13 bases remaining between them. The length of the CDR3 is 15 residues. Variable domain in full (rest from reference TRBV9 and TRBJ2-3): DSGVTQTPKHLITATGQRVTLRCSPRSGDLSVYWYQQSLDQGLQFLIQYYNGEERAKGNILERFSAQQFPDLHSELNLSSLELGDSALYFCASSFNHRSTDTQYFGPGTRLTVL.

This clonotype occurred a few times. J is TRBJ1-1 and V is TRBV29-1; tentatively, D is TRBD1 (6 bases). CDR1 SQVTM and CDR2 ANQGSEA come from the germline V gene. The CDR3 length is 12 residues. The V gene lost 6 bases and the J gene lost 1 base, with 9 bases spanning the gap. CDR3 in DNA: TGCAGCGTCAGGGGAGGGAACACTGAAGCTTTCTTT. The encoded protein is CSVRGGNTEAFF.

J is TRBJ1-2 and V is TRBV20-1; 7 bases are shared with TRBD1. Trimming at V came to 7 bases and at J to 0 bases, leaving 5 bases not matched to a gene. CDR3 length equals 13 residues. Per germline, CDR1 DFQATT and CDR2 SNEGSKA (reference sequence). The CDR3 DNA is TGCAGTGGACCACAGGGGACTAACTATGGCTACACCTTC. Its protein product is CSGPQGTNYGYTF.

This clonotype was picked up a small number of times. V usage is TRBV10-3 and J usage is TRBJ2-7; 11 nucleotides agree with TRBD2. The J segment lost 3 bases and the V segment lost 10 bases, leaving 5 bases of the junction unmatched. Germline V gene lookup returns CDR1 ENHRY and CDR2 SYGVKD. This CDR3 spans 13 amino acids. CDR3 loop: CATAGTSGYEQYF. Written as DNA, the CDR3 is TGTGCCACCGCGGGGACTAGCGGCTACGAGCAGTACTTC.

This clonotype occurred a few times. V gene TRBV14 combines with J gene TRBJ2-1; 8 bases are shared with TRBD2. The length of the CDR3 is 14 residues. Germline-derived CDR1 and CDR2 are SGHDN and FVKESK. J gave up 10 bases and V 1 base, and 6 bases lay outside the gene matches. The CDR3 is CASSQGGSGREQFF. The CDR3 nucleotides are TGTGCCAGCAGCCAAGGTGGGAGCGGGAGAGAGCAGTTCTTC.

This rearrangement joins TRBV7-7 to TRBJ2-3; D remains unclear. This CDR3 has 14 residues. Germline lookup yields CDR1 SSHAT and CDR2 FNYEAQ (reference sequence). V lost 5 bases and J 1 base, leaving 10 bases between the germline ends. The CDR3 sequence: CASSRSWGTDTQYF. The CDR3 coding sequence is TGTGCCAGCAGCCGCAGTTGGGGCACAGATACGCAGTATTTT.

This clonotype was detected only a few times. In DNA form, the CDR3 reads TGTGCCAGCAGTACCTGGGACAGGGGCTATGGCTACACCTTC. Its translation: CASSTWDRGYGYTF. This chain joins TRBV12-3 or TRBV12-4 and TRBJ1-2; 10 positions match TRBD1. The J segment lost 4 bases and the V segment lost 5 bases, leaving 4 bases of the junction unmatched. This CDR3 is built from 14 residues.